Each of the 18 T cell receptor beta chains below was sequenced from the same sample in a study of blood T cells in healthy people across ages. Together with a sample-barcoded 5' primer, a J-beta primer mix was included in a second PCR lasting roughly 6 to 12 cycles. Each CDR3 protein gets one entry after TCRdb re-called the 5' RACE reads with MiXCR. The data show about 570,000 distinct CDR3 sequences, roughly 28% seen once. Sequencing was done on a sample of blood. Every receptor here comes from a woman aged 70-85 years in good health.

This clonotype was recorded only once. The genes are TRBV3-1 and TRBJ1-2; no clear D gene. Germline V CDR1 and CDR2: LGHDT, YNNKEL (reference sequence). This CDR3 contains 13 residues. V was trimmed by 1 base and J by 5 bases, leaving 8 bases between them. CDR3 bases: TGTGCCAGCAGCCAAGCGGCAGCTTATGGCTACACCTTC. Translating gives CASSQAAAYGYTF. Looking up the rest from reference TRBV3-1 and TRBJ1-2 gives the full variable domain: DTAVSQTPKYLVTQMGNDKSIKCEQNLGHDTMYWYKQDSKKFLKIMFSYNNKELIINETVPNRFSPKSPDKAHLNLHINSLELGDSAVYFCASSQAAAYGYTFGSGTRLTVV.

V is TRBV5-1 and J is TRBJ2-2; 9 bases align to TRBD1. The CDR3 loop spans 17 amino acids. The germline gives CDR1 SGHRS, CDR2 YFSETQ. V lost 3 bases and J lost 1; bases outside the gene matches: 7. The CDR3 protein is CASSSVPGQGNTGELFF. DNA for the CDR3: TGCGCCAGCAGCTCAGTACCGGGACAGGGGAACACCGGGGAGCTGTTTTTT.

This clonotype was observed a handful of times. The chain joins TRBV5-1 to TRBJ2-7; 7 positions match TRBD1. The V gene end was trimmed by 2 bases and the J gene end by 5 bases; junction bases not matched to a gene: 4. The CDR3 extends over 13 amino acids. Germline assignment: CDR1 SGHRS and CDR2 YFSETQ. Written as DNA, the CDR3 is TGCGCCAGCAGCTTTAACAGGGGAAACGAGCAGTACTTC. Translating it yields CASSFNRGNEQYF.

The V gene is TRBV20-1, the J gene TRBJ1-1; 8 nucleotides match TRBD1. Germline lookup yields CDR1 DFQATT and CDR2 SNEGSKA (reference sequence). Trimming at V came to 0 bases and at J to 4 bases, leaving 13 bases not matched to a gene. The CDR3 contains 17 residues. In DNA, the CDR3 is TGCAGTGCTAGAGATCCTTTAAGCACAGGGGGGATCACTGAAGCTTTCTTT. Encoded protein: CSARDPLSTGGITEAFF.

The chain carries TRBV7-2 and TRBJ2-6; D unresolved. V was cut by 2 bases and J by 1 base, with 6 bases left in between. CDR1 is SGHTA, CDR2 FQGNSA, per germline. The CDR3 length is 15 residues. CDR3 in amino acids: CASSLKASGANVLTF. CDR3 DNA sequence: TGTGCCAGCAGCTTAAAAGCGTCTGGGGCCAACGTCCTGACTTTC.

A few counts support this clonotype. The chain has TRBV12-3 or TRBV12-4 and TRBJ2-7; a weak D match, TRBD2 (5 bases). V lost 4 bases and J lost 1, with 8 bases in between. The CDR3 sequence is 13 residues long. The DNA for the CDR3 is TGTGCCAGCAGTTGGGAGACATCCTACGAGCAGTACTTC. Its translation: CASSWETSYEQYF.

The sample holds a few counts of this clonotype. The chain recombines TRBV7-3 with TRBJ2-7; D not certain. The CDR3 consists of 14 residues. Germline CDR1 and CDR2: SGHTA and FQGTGA. Trimming shortened V by 1 base and J by 0 bases, and 7 bases separated the two germline ends. CDR3 in amino acids: CASSLNLNSYEQYF. For the CDR3, the DNA is TGTGCCAGCAGCTTAAACCTTAACTCCTACGAGCAGTACTTC.

The CDR3 here is CASSFRQGGYGYTF. Written as DNA, the CDR3 is TGTGCCAGCAGTTTTAGACAGGGGGGCTATGGCTACACCTTC. The chain couples TRBV2 to TRBJ1-2; 9 bases are shared with TRBD1. Unmatched junction bases numbered 5, after V lost 5 bases and J lost 4 bases. The CDR3 runs to 14 residues. In germline, CDR1 is SNHLY, CDR2 FYNNEI.

The chain links TRBV7-2 to TRBJ1-2; D gene ambiguous. In germline, CDR1 is SGHTA, CDR2 FQGNSA. The CDR3 extends over 13 amino acids. V was pared by 5 bases and J by 4 bases, with 11 bases between. The CDR3 loop is CASSGEGGYGYTF. The CDR3 DNA reads as TGTGCCAGCAGCGGGGAGGGCGGCTATGGCTACACCTTC.

The chain combines TRBV29-1 with TRBJ1-1, with 7 bases lining up with TRBD1. This CDR3 is 13 amino acids long. The germline gives CDR1 SQVTM, CDR2 ANQGSEA. Germline trimming cut 7 bases from V and 0 bases from J; bases unmatched to any gene: 5. The CDR3 sequence: CSASGQLNTEAFF. For the CDR3, the DNA is TGCAGCGCGTCGGGACAGCTGAACACTGAAGCTTTCTTT.

The chain combines TRBV4-3 with TRBJ2-1; a possible D gene is TRBD1 (5 bases). Per the germline V gene, CDR1 is LGHNA and CDR2 is YSLEER. The V gene lost 0 bases and the J gene lost 0 bases, with 15 bases spanning the gap. The CDR3 totals 18 residues. The DNA of the CDR3 is TGCGCCAGCAGCCAAGAGCCCCCCGACAGCCGCTCCTACAATGAGCAGTTCTTC. Translation: CASSQEPPDSRSYNEQFF.

The chain joins TRBV24-1 to TRBJ2-5; perhaps TRBD2 as D (5 bases). The J call is doubtful: the DNA matches TRBJ2-1 better. The CDR3 totals 14 residues. Looked up from germline, CDR1 is KGHDR and CDR2 is SFDVKD. CDR3 coding DNA: TGTGCCTCTTCTCTAGGGAGACGGTCGAATGAGCAGTTCTTC. Amino acid sequence: CASSLGRRSNEQFF.

This clonotype was detected a few times. The genes are TRBV7-2 and TRBJ1-4, with D unclear. Germline V gene data show CDR1 as SGHTA and CDR2 as FQGNSA. The CDR3 runs to 12 residues. Trimming took off 5 bases at V and 4 bases at J, with 5 bases between the two ends. The CDR3 spells CASSRSNEKLFF. DNA of the CDR3: TGTGCCAGCAGCCGCAGTAATGAAAAACTGTTTTTT.

This clonotype was observed a few times. The chain employs TRBV6-1 and TRBJ1-6, with D possibly being TRBD1 (5 bases). V lost 2 bases to trimming and J lost 7 bases, with 9 bases between them. Germline loops: CDR1 MNHNS, CDR2 SASEGT. The CDR3 has 14 amino acids. Here the CDR3 DNA reads TGTGCCAGCAGTGAACTTCAGGGAAATTCACCCCTCCACTTT. This sequence encodes CASSELQGNSPLHF.

Only a few counts were recorded for this clonotype. This rearrangement joins TRBV6-2 or TRBV6-3 to TRBJ2-5, with D possibly matching TRBD2 (5 bases). The CDR3 sequence is 11 residues long. Germline V CDR1 and CDR2: MNHEY, SVGEGT. V dropped 0 bases and J dropped 13 bases, with 9 bases sitting between them. The DNA for the CDR3 is TGTGCCAGCAGTTACTCAGGGAGATGGTACTTC. Translating it yields CASSYSGRWYF.

This clonotype turned up a few times. The V gene is TRBV20-1, the J gene TRBJ2-5; 7 bases agree with TRBD1. Germline CDR1 reads DFQATT; CDR2 reads SNEGSKA (reference sequence). Trimming at V came to 6 bases and at J to 6 bases, leaving 10 bases not matched to a gene. This CDR3 region has 13 residues. The CDR3 reads CSARQGQWKTQYF. The CDR3 DNA follows: TGCAGTGCACGTCAGGGACAGTGGAAGACCCAGTACTTC.

This clonotype was detected a few times. At one end the junction does not follow the germline gene, possibly because of a read error. This rearrangement joins TRBV6-2 or TRBV6-3 to TRBJ2-7, with 7 bases lining up with TRBD1. The CDR3 extends over 13 amino acids. Germline V gives CDR1 MNHEY, CDR2 SVGEGT. The CDR3 loop is CASLKDRSHHQDF. In nucleotides, the CDR3 is TGTGCCAGCCTAAAGGACAGGAGCCACCACCAGGACTTC.

The genes are TRBV7-2 and TRBJ2-1; D is possibly TRBD1 or TRBD2 (5 bases each). The J call may not be correct, given that the DNA end is closer to TRBJ2-5. The CDR3 contains 16 residues. Germline assignment: CDR1 SGHTA and CDR2 FQGNSA. CDR3 amino acids: CASSLVRGAEQETQYF. CDR3 sequence (DNA): TGTGCCAGCAGCTTAGTCCGGGGCGCGGAGCAAGAGACCCAGTACTTC.